The 28 T cell receptor beta chains reported below all come from one sample, sequenced in a study of regulatory dendritic cells for organ transplantation. Assay: immunoSEQ multiplex PCR; the TCRdb copy retains only in-frame clones and omits some. The table has almost 30,000 clones, over 60% seen once. The source material was memory CD4+ T cells from blood. The subset here: CD45RO+ memory T cells. These TCRs come from a human donor in good health.

This clone was detected only a few times. The chain carries TRBV27 and TRBJ1-6; D is perhaps TRBD1 (6 bases). CDR1 and CDR2 from the germline V gene are MNHEY and SMNVEV (reference sequence). The CDR3 spans 14 residues. The V end lost 2 bases, the J end lost 5 bases, and 7 bases lay between the germline ends. The CDR3, as DNA: TGTGCCAGCAGTTTAACAGGGAATAATTCACCCCTCCACTTT. Protein sequence: CASSLTGNNSPLHF.

This clone occurred a few times. This sequence joins TRBV7-9 and TRBJ1-2; D not certain. Trimming removed 2 bases at V and 5 bases at J, with 15 bases between. The CDR3 sequence is 15 residues long. CDR1 and CDR2 from the germline V gene are SEHNR and FQNEAQ (reference sequence). The CDR3 reads CASSLMGDNSYGYTF. CDR3 nucleotide sequence: TGTGCCAGCAGCTTAATGGGCGACAACAGTTATGGCTACACCTTC.

This chain connects TRBV2 to TRBJ1-1, with D uncertain. The V end was cut by 1 base, the J end by 1 base, with 4 bases between. Germline V CDR1 and CDR2: SNHLY, FYNNEI. This CDR3 has 13 amino acids. This CDR3 is CASSEEANTEAFF. DNA of the CDR3: TGTGCCAGCAGTGAAGAGGCGAACACTGAAGCTTTCTTT.

The CDR3 protein is CAIGSTAQGENEKLFF. The CDR3 nucleotides read TGTGCCATCGGTAGCACGGCCCAGGGTGAGAATGAAAAACTGTTTTTT. V is TRBV7-9 and J is TRBJ1-4, with TRBD1 as a possible D gene (5 bases). V lost 10 bases to trimming and J lost 5 bases, with 23 bases between them. There are 16 residues in the CDR3. CDR1 and CDR2 from the germline V gene are SEHNR and FQNEAQ (reference sequence).

This chain links TRBV29-1 with TRBJ2-1, with 14 bases matching TRBD2. The CDR3 consists of 15 residues. V lost 4 bases and J lost 9; bases outside the gene matches: 8. Germline V lookup: CDR1 SQVTM, CDR2 ANQGSEA. The CDR3 DNA is TGCAGCGTTGTTCTGACTAGCGGGAGGGCCATTGAGCAGTTCTTC. Translated: CSVVLTSGRAIEQFF.

The rearrangement joins TRBV2 to TRBJ2-4; D is possibly TRBD2 (5 bases). V lost 8 bases and J lost 0, with 8 bases in between. The CDR3 sequence is 13 residues long. Per germline, CDR1 SNHLY and CDR2 FYNNEI. The CDR3 DNA follows: TGTGCCAGCGGAGGATTAGCCAAAAACATTCAGTACTTC. This translates into CASGGLAKNIQYF.

CDR3 sequence (DNA): TGTGCCAGCAGCTTAACGGGGGGGCTCACAGATACGCAGTATTTT. Residues: CASSLTGGLTDTQYF. This chain uses TRBV7-3 with TRBJ2-3, with TRBD2 as a possible D gene (7 bases). The CDR3 is 15 residues long. Germline CDR1 is SGHTA and CDR2 is FQGTGA. The germline V and J ends were trimmed by 0 bases and 2 bases, with 9 bases remaining between them.

This clone was observed once. The rearrangement joins TRBV11-2 to TRBJ2-4, with D possibly matching TRBD1 (6 bases). The germline V and J ends were trimmed by 5 bases and 0 bases, with 14 bases remaining between them. In germline, CDR1 is SGHAT, CDR2 FQNNGV. The CDR3 contains 16 residues. CDR3 region: CASSPTWGLAKNIQYF. The DNA of the CDR3 is TGTGCCAGCAGCCCGACATGGGGGCTAGCCAAAAACATTCAGTACTTC.

This clone came up a few times. The CDR3 bases are TGTGCCAGCAGCAAAAAGAACACTGAAGCTTTCTTT. It encodes CASSKKNTEAFF. The rearrangement uses TRBV21-1 and TRBJ1-1. TRBV21-1 is annotated as a pseudogene. CDR3 length: 12 residues.

The chain couples TRBV19 to TRBJ2-3; a weak D match, TRBD2 (5 bases). V was pared by 6 bases and J by 0 bases, with 10 bases between. The CDR3 contains 14 residues. From germline, CDR1 is LNHDA and CDR2 SQIVND (reference sequence). As DNA, the CDR3 is TGTGCCAGTAGAAGACTAAGGAGCACAGATACGCAGTATTTT. Its protein is CASRRLRSTDTQYF.

The chain has TRBV29-1 and TRBJ2-1; 8 nucleotides agree with TRBD2. Germline-derived CDR1 and CDR2 are SQVTM and ANQGSEA. Trimming removed 6 bases from V and 0 bases from J; junction bases left unmatched: 4. This CDR3 is built from 14 residues. CDR3 in amino acids: CSVAGLVSYNEQFF. The DNA of the CDR3 is TGCAGCGTGGCGGGACTAGTCTCCTACAATGAGCAGTTCTTC.

The chain has TRBV5-5 and TRBJ2-3; D unclear. This CDR3 spans 14 amino acids. CDR1 and CDR2 from the germline V gene are SGHKS and YYEKEE (reference sequence). V dropped 2 bases and J dropped 2 bases, with 9 bases sitting between them. As DNA, the CDR3 is TGTGCCAGCAGCTTAAGTTTCTACACAGATACGCAGTATTTT. It yields the protein CASSLSFYTDTQYF.

The chain couples TRBV7-8 to TRBJ2-7, with D unresolved. This CDR3 is built from 13 residues. The V end was cut by 1 base, the J end by 4 bases, with 8 bases between. Germline V lookup: CDR1 SGHVS, CDR2 FQNEAQ. CDR3 loop: CASSLVVSYEQYF. The CDR3 DNA is TGTGCCAGCAGCTTAGTTGTGAGTTACGAGCAGTACTTC.

V is TRBV10-2 and J is TRBJ1-5; TRBD1 aligns across 7 bases. Trimming removed 6 bases from V and 7 bases from J; junction bases left unmatched: 12. This CDR3 has 15 residues. Germline-derived CDR1 and CDR2 are WSHSY and SAAADI. The CDR3 DNA sequence: TGCGCCAGCAGCCCACTGGGGCAGGGGGAACAGCCCCAGCATTTT. Amino acid sequence: CASSPLGQGEQPQHF.

This rearrangement joins TRBV23-1 to TRBJ2-1; D may correspond to TRBD1 or TRBD2 (5 bases each). TRBV23-1 falls under the ORF class, with uncertain function. The CDR3 consists of 11 residues. CDR3 sequence: CAAHVWDEQFF. In nucleotides, the CDR3 is TGCGCGGCGCACGTCTGGGACGAGCAGTTCTTC.

The V and J genes are TRBV7-2 and TRBJ1-3; no clear D gene. V lost 5 bases to trimming and J lost 1 base, with 6 bases between them. The CDR3 is made up of 13 amino acids. The V gene's germline CDR1 is SGHTA and CDR2 FQGNSA. The CDR3 here is CASSTGSGNTIYF. As DNA, the CDR3 is TGTGCCAGCAGCACCGGATCTGGAAACACCATATATTTT.

The V call is TRBV28, the J call TRBJ2-3; TRBD1 or TRBD2 may be the D gene (5 bases each). The germline gives CDR1 MDHEN, CDR2 SYDVKM. The CDR3 spans 12 residues. V was pared by 8 bases and J by 5 bases, with 11 bases between. CDR3 nucleotides: TGTGCCAGCCGGGGCGCATTAGATACGCAGTATTTT. Translated: CASRGALDTQYF. Drawing the rest from reference TRBV28 and TRBJ2-3, the complete variable domain is DVKVTQSSRYLVKRTGEKVFLECVQDMDHENMFWYRQDPGLGLRLIYFSYDVKMKEKGDIPEGYSVSREKKERFSLILESASTNQTSMYLCASRGALDTQYFGPGTRLTVL.

The count of this clone is one. The chain couples TRBV6-6 to TRBJ1-2; TRBD1 might be the D (5 bases). The CDR3 length is 14 residues. V lost 5 bases to trimming and J lost 6 bases, with 16 bases between them. Germline CDR1 MNHNY, CDR2 SVGAGI (reference sequence). The CDR3 sequence is CASSGTPPVDGYTF. The CDR3 DNA reads as TGTGCCAGCAGTGGGACTCCACCCGTCGATGGCTACACCTTC.

This clone was seen only once. This chain connects TRBV4-2 to TRBJ1-4; D is perhaps TRBD1 (5 bases). The CDR3 is 16 residues long. The germline V and J ends were trimmed by 0 bases and 8 bases, with 16 bases remaining between them. CDR1 and CDR2 from the germline V gene are LGHNA and YNFKEQ. The CDR3 region has the DNA TGTGCCAGCAGCCAAGAAGTGGTGAGGGGCGGGGAAAAACTGTTTTTT. It encodes CASSQEVVRGGEKLFF.

V usage is TRBV29-1 and J usage is TRBJ1-1; TRBD1 agrees at 11 bases. Germline V CDR1 and CDR2: SQVTM, ANQGSEA. The V segment lost 5 bases and the J segment 7 bases; nucleotides outside the gene matches: 6. The length of the CDR3 is 13 residues. CDR3 DNA sequence: TGCAGCGTTCCGGGACAGGGGGTTGGTGAAGCTTTCTTT. Translated, it gives CSVPGQGVGEAFF.

This sequence joins TRBV6-6 and TRBJ2-7; no firm D call. The germline gives CDR1 MNHNY, CDR2 SVGAGI (reference sequence). Trimming removed 6 bases from V and 5 bases from J, with 11 bases in between. The CDR3 has 12 amino acids. This CDR3 reads CASSLPSNEQYF. DNA of the CDR3: TGTGCCAGCAGCCTCCCTTCGAACGAGCAGTACTTC.

The rearrangement joins TRBV7-9 to TRBJ2-3; D is unresolved. The germline V gene has CDR1 SEHNR and CDR2 FQNEAQ (reference sequence). Trimming removed 8 bases at V and 0 bases at J, with 6 bases between. This CDR3 is built from 12 residues. The CDR3 reads CASQWSTDTQYF. The DNA of the CDR3 is TGTGCCAGCCAATGGAGCACAGATACGCAGTATTTT.

About this clone itself: Other DNA sequences from this sample encode an identical CDR3 as well. The CDR3 spells CASRRDRGNTGELFF. CDR3 DNA sequence: TGTGCCAGCAGGAGGGACAGGGGGAACACCGGGGAGCTGTTTTTT. The rearrangement links TRBV2 to TRBJ2-2; 10 bases are shared with TRBD1. The junction had 2 bases not matched to a gene; V was cut back by 6 bases and J by 1 base. Germline-derived CDR1 and CDR2 are SNHLY and FYNNEI. There are 15 residues in the CDR3. Complete variable domain (other parts from reference TRBV2 and TRBJ2-2): EPEVTQTPSHQVTQMGQEVILRCVPISNHLYFYWYRQILGQKVEFLVSFYNNEISEKSEIFDDQFSVERPDGSNFTLKIRSTKLEDSAMYFCASRRDRGNTGELFFGEGSRLTVL.

The table lists this clone with a few counts. The chain recombines TRBV4-3 with TRBJ2-7; 10 nucleotides match TRBD1. Unmatched junction bases numbered 5, after V lost 1 base and J lost 2 bases. The CDR3 is 16 amino acids. The germline CDR1 and CDR2 sequences are LGHNA and YSLEER. The CDR3 DNA sequence: TGCGCCAGCAGCCAAGGAACCGGGACAGGGGCCTACGAGCAGTACTTC. Translation gives CASSQGTGTGAYEQYF.

The chain is built from TRBV7-8 and TRBJ2-7, with TRBD1 matching 7 bases. The junction had 4 bases not matched to a gene; V was cut back by 0 bases and J by 2 bases. Germline V gene sequence: CDR1 SGHVS, CDR2 FQNEAQ. The length of the CDR3 is 15 residues. The DNA of the CDR3 is TGTGCCAGCAGCTTAGCAGGGCAGGGGGCCTACGAGCAGTACTTC. This sequence encodes CASSLAGQGAYEQYF.

This clone was recorded once. The V gene is TRBV6-6, the J gene TRBJ2-3; D is unresolved. The CDR3 loop spans 12 amino acids. Germline V lookup: CDR1 MNHNY, CDR2 SVGAGI (reference sequence). With 2 bases removed from V and 3 bases from J, the gap between germline ends came to 3 bases. The CDR3 spells CASSYTTDTQYF. DNA of the CDR3: TGTGCCAGCAGTTACACGACAGATACGCAGTATTTT.

The CDR3 DNA follows: TGTGCCAGCGAGGGGGGGTCCGCGTCGACGGAAGCTTTCTTT. This gives the protein CASEGGSASTEAFF. This chain uses TRBV2 with TRBJ1-1, with D tentatively TRBD1 (6 bases). Per the germline V gene, CDR1 is SNHLY and CDR2 is FYNNEI. V lost 8 bases to trimming and J lost 8 bases, with 21 bases between them. CDR3 length equals 14 residues.

Notes on this clone: The junction departs from the called germline gene at one end, perhaps through a read error. The J gene is TRBJ2-7, the V gene TRBV7-7, with TRBD2 matching 11 bases. Germline CDR1 reads SSHAT; CDR2 reads FNYEAQ (reference sequence). The CDR3 is 15 residues long. The CDR3 nucleotides are TGTGCTAGCAGCTTAAGAGGGACTAGCGGCGACGAGCAGTACTTC. Translating gives CASSLRGTSGDEQYF.